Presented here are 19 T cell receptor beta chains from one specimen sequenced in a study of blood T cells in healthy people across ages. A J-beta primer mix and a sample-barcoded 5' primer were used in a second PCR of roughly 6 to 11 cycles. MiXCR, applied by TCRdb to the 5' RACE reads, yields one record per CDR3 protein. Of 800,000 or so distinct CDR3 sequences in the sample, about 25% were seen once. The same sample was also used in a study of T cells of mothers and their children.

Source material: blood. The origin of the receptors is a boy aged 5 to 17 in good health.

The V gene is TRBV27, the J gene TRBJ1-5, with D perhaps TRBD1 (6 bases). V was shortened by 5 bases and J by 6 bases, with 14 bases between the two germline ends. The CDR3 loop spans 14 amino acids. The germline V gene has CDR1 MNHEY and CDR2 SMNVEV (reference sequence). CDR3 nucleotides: TGTGCCAGCAGTCCCGTGAGGGGGGGTCAGCCCCAGCATTTT. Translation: CASSPVRGGQPQHF.

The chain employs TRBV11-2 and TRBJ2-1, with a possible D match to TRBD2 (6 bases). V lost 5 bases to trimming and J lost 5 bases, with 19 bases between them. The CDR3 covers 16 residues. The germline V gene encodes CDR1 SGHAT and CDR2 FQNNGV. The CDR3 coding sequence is TGTGCCAGCAGCGACCTCTACGCGGCGGGGAACAATGAGCAGTTCTTC. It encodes CASSDLYAAGNNEQFF.

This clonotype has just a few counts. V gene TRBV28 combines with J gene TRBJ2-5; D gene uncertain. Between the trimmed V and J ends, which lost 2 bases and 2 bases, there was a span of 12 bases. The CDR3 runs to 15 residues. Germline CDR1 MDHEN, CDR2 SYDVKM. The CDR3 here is CASSLATVLQETQYF. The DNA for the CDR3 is TGTGCCAGCAGTTTAGCAACAGTTCTTCAAGAGACCCAGTACTTC.

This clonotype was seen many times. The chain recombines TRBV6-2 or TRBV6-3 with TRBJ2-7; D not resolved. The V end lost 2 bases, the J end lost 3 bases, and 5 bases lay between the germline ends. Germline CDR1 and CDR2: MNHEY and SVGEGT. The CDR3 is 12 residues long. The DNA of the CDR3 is TGTGCCAGCAGTTACGGGGTCTACGAGCAGTACTTC. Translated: CASSYGVYEQYF.

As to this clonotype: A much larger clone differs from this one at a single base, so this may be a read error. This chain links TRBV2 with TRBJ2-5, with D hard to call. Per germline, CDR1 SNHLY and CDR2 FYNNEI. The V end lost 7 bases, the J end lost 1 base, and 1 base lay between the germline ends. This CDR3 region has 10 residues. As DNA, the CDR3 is TGTGCCAGCACCCAAGAGACCCAGTACTTC. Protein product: CASTQETQYF.

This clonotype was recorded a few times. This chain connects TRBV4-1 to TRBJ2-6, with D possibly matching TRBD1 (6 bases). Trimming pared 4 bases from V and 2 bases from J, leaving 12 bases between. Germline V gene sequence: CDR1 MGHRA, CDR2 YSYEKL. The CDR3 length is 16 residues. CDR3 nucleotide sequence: TGCGCCAGCAGCCGCGTCAGGGGCCCTGGGGCCAACGTCCTGACTTTC. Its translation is CASSRVRGPGANVLTF.

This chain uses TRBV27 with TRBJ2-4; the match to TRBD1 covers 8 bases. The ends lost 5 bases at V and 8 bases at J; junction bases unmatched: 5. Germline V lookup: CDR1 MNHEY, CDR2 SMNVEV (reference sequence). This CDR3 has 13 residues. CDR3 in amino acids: CASSNRGFDIQYF. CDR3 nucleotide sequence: TGTGCCAGCAGTAACAGGGGGTTCGACATTCAGTACTTC.

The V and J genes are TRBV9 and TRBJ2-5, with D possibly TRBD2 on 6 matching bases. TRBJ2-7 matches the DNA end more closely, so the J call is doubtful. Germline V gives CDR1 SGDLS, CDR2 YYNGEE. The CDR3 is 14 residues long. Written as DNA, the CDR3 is TGTGCCAGCAGCGTAGTGGACGGGAGCTACGAGCAGTACTTC. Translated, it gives CASSVVDGSYEQYF.

The CDR3 DNA follows: TGTGCCAGCAGCTTAGCGGTCAGCGGGGGGGTTGACATTCAGTACTTC. Translating gives CASSLAVSGGVDIQYF. The rearrangement links TRBV7-6 to TRBJ2-4, with 10 bases that match TRBD2. CDR3 length: 16 amino acids. Trimming cost V 0 bases and J 8 bases; bases outside gene matches: 7. The germline CDR1 and CDR2 sequences are SGHVS and FNYEAQ.

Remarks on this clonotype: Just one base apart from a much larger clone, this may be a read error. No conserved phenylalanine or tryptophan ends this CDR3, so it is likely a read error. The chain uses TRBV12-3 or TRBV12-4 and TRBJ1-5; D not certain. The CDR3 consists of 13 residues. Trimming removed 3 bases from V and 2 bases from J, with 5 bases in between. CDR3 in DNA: TGTGCCAGCAGTTTTTCAGGCAATCAGCCCCAGCATCTT. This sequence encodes CASSFSGNQPQHL.

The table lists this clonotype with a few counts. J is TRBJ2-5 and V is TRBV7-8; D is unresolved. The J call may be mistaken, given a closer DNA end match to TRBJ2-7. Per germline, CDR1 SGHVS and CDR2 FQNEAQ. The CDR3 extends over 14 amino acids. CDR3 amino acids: CASSPVITHYEQYF. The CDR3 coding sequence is TGTGCCAGCAGCCCTGTGATAACCCACTACGAGCAGTACTTC.

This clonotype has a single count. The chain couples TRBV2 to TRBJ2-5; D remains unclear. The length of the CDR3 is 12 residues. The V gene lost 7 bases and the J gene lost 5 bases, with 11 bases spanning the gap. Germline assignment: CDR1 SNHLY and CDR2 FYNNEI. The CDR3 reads CASIETRETQYF. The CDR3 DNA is TGTGCCAGCATCGAAACTCGGGAGACCCAGTACTTC.

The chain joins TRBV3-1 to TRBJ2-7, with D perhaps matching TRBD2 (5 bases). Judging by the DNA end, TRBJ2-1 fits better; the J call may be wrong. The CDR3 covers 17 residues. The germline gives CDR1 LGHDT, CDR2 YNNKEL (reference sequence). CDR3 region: CASSWVLVRTLDNEQFF. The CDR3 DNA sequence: TGTGCCAGCAGCTGGGTATTAGTTCGGACTCTGGACAATGAGCAGTTCTTC.

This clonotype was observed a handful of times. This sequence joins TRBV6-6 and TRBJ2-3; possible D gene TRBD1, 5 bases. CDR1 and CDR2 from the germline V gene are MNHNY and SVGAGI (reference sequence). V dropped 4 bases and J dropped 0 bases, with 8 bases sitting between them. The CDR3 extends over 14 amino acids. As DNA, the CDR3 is TGTGCCAGCAGTTCCGGACAAAGCACAGATACGCAGTATTTT. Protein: CASSSGQSTDTQYF.

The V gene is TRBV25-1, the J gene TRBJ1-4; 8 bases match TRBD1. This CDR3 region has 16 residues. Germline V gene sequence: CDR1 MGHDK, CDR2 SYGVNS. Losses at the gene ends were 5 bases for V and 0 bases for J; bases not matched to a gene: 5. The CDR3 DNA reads TGTGCCAGCAGTCTGGGACAGGTTTCAACTAATGAAAAACTGTTTTTT. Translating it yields CASSLGQVSTNEKLFF.

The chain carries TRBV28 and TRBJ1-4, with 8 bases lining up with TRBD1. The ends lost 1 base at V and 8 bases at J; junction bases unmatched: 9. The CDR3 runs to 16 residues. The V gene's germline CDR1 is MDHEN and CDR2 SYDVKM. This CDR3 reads CASSLSGTGYAEKLFF. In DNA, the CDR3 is TGTGCCAGCAGTTTATCCGGGACAGGATATGCGGAAAAACTGTTTTTT.

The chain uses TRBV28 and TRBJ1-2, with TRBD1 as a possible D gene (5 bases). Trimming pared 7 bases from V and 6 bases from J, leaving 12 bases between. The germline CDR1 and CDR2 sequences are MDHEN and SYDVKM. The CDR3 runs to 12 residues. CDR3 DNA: TGTGCCAGCACTGGCAGGGTCAATGGCTACACCTTC. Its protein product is CASTGRVNGYTF.

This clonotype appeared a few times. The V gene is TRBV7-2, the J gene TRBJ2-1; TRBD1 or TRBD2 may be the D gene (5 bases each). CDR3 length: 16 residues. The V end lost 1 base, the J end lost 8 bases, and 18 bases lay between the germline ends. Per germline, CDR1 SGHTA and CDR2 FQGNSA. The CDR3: CASSLGVAGSIDEQFF. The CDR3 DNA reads TGTGCCAGCAGCTTAGGAGTGGCAGGGAGTATCGATGAGCAGTTCTTC.

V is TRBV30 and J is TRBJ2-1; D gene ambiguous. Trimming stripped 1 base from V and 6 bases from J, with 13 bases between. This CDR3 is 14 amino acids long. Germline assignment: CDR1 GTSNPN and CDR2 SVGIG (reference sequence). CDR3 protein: CAWSGRLRGNEQFF. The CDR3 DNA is TGTGCCTGGAGTGGCAGACTCCGAGGCAATGAGCAGTTCTTC.